The entry below describes one T cell receptor beta chain. Its target is unknown. Germline V gene lookup returns CDR1 SGHRS and CDR2 YFSETQ. The CDR3 covers 15 residues. The entry originates in a study of CXCR3-negative and CXCR3-positive naive CD8 T cells. Findings and caveats of the study: Both naive subsets showed comparably high diversity, and memory CD8+ cells showed much lower diversity.

The TRB cDNA libraries were prepared by 5' RACE with UMI labels. TCRdb re-analyzed the 5' RACE reads; it lists each CDR3 protein once, without DNA. This sample's clone table lists some 67,000 distinct CDR3 sequences. The chain employs TRBV5-1 and TRBJ2-3. The specimen sequenced was naive CXCR3- CD8+ T cells from blood. The subset denotes: CD45RO-CCR7+CD27+CD95- naive CD8+ T cells lacking CXCR3 (TNR3-). This TCR was recovered from a human donor in good health. Some clones in this sample may be carry-over from other donors' samples. CDR3 sequence: CASSLTRASTDTQYF.